The clone carrying this TCR beta chain was counted only a few times. Antigen unknown. This entry comes from a study of blood T cells in healthy people across ages. The second PCR ran roughly 7 to 11 cycles with a sample-barcoded 5' primer and J-beta primers. One entry per CDR3 protein, called by TCRdb with MiXCR from the 5' RACE reads. The table lists about 620,000 distinct CDR3 sequences, roughly 20% of them singletons. This CDR3 has 14 amino acids. Trimming cost V 2 bases and J 2 bases; bases outside gene matches: 4. CDR1 DFQATT and CDR2 SNEGSKA come from the germline V gene (reference sequence). Total RNA was extracted at no less than 6 micrograms per sample. Study-level points and caveats: PBMCs left unsorted prevented a conclusive naive versus antigen-experienced comparison. The CMV status of each donor remained undetermined, and this could have confounded shifts in expanded clonotypes.

This clonotype was obtained from a man between 65 and 85 years old in good health. The sample comprised blood. The chain is built from TRBV20-1 and TRBJ2-7, with 9 bases aligning to TRBD1. CDR3 sequence: CSARKRTGAYEQYF. The CDR3 nucleotides are TGCAGTGCTAGAAAACGGACAGGGGCCTACGAGCAGTACTTC.